This T cell receptor beta chain was profiled in a study of blood T cell repertoires in COVID-19 (dated by TCRdb to 2020 to 2021). With respect to the entire study: The collaborator samples originated in the United States, Italy and Spain and spanned the acute and convalescent phases of COVID-19. The material from the prospective study consisted of cDNA or gDNA derived from T cells, B-cell-depleted T cells, or PBMCs. HLA class I and class II types, where available, came from metadata supplied by the sample provider rather than from assay-based typing. The dataset comprised deeply sampled blood TCRbeta repertoires from subjects exposed to, actively infected with, or recovered from COVID-19. A freely available public database, intended as a resource for researchers studying the immune response to SARS-CoV-2, is where the repertoires were released. Samples came from the ongoing ImmuneRACE study (first 160 participants) plus 1,254 subjects from 6 global collaborators. A de-identified subject ID, COVID-19 status, age in years and sex were almost always included in the sample metadata. What the authors observed across the whole study: Clinical and demographic metadata were provided uncurated, with the amount varying by source and participant.

There are 15 amino acids in the CDR3, from cysteine to phenylalanine inclusive. Only CDR3 DNA remains: 45 bases, in frame from the first base. CDR1 is given as SSHAT and CDR2 as FNYEAQ, both from the germline V gene (reference sequence). At one collaborating source in Seattle, patients were enrolled during active infection and were followed longitudinally through the course of disease. Whole blood was collected in K2EDTA tubes by collaborating institutions according to the institutions' own protocols. For TCRbeta analysis, collaborator samples were shipped as frozen whole blood, as isolated PBMCs, or as DNA extracted from either sample type. The immunoSEQ Assay, a bias-controlled multiplex PCR, was used to amplify TCRbeta CDR3 regions from genomic DNA. Regarding the original processing steps: The number of nucleated cells in each sample was estimated by amplification of reference gene primers within the assay. To quantify the absolute abundance of each unique TCRbeta CDR3 rearrangement, sequence reads were collapsed and filtered. For each sample, productive Simpson clonality was calculated as the square root of Simpson's diversity index across productive rearrangements. Imported from immuneACCESS, the table was reduced by TCRdb to in-frame sequences with V and J called. These copies leave out some clones; in studies compared against another copy, an unresolved V gene accounts for under half, and the cause of the remainder is not known. From that table come the V and J calls and clone size; the DNA was used to work out D and trimming. The sample data list 200,000 to 250,000 clones, and 82% of these were observed just once. The ten top clones hold roughly 8% of the sample.

With regard to this clone: It lacks a known antigen. Mismatch with germline at one junction end may stem from a read error.

The receptor's source is a woman of 80 years or more with COVID-19, enrolled during active disease. Sample: peripheral blood. Recombination linked TRBV7-7 to TRBJ2-5; the junction holds 11 bases that match TRBD2. This receptor has the CDR3 CASSQGTSGQETQYF. In nucleotide form, the sequence is TGTGCTAGCAGCCAAGGGACTAGCGGCCAAGAGACCCAGTACTTC.